The TCR beta chain described here comes from a study of regulatory T cells in long-lasting Graves disease. Noted time point: newly diagnosed GD, antithyroid drugs for less than 3 months. RNA extracted from PBMCs served as the sequencing template. In building TCR beta libraries, iRepertoire HTBI primers were used together with Arm-PCR of CDR3 regions. A single record per CDR3 protein comes from TCRdb applying MiXCR to the multiplex PCR reads. The data show about 360,000 distinct CDR3 sequences, 16% seen once. The CDR3 has 14 residues. Trimming removed 3 bases from V and 4 bases from J; junction bases left unmatched: 4. Of note for this clonotype: What it binds is unknown. It may be a read error: a sequence one base away is much more abundant. Since the CDR3 does not end with the conserved phenylalanine or tryptophan, this likely comes from a read error.

The study, taken as a whole, reports: Small sample size may have lowered accuracy.

These sequences were also reported in another study, on T cells in Graves' hyperthyroidism and ophthalmopathy.

The chain combines TRBV12-3 or TRBV12-4 with TRBJ1-2; 8 positions agree with TRBD1. The clonotype was recovered from a young woman with Graves disease. The material sequenced was peripheral blood mononuclear cells (PBMCs), taken at new diagnosis, from a patient treated with antithyroid drugs. The CDR3 region has the DNA TGTGCCAGCAGTTTGAGACAGGGGAGCTATGGCTACACCCTC. Protein product: CASSLRQGSYGYTL.